Detailed here is one TCR beta chain. The data derive from a study of blood T cell repertoires in COVID-19. Study information: COVID-19 samples, acute and convalescent, were from the United States, Italy and Spain. PBMCs, B-cell-depleted T cells, or T cells provided the cDNA or gDNA that made up the material.

In the original analysis: Reference gene primer amplification gave estimated nucleated cell counts. The method was immunoSEQ multiplex PCR; TCRdb's version includes in-frame clones alone and lacks a portion of them. That table furnishes V, J and clone size, whereas the DNA furnished D and trimming. This table holds fewer than 300,000 clones, 80% to 90% found once. Germline CDR1 reads SQVTM; CDR2 reads ANQGSEA. The CDR3 is made up of 15 amino acids. After removal of 7 bases from V and 5 bases from J, the junction contained 16 bases not matched to a gene. Sample: peripheral blood. The TCR was taken from a man aged 30 to 45 with acute or convalescent COVID-19. The chain uses TRBV29-1 and TRBJ1-2; 7 nucleotides match TRBD1. The CDR3: CSGLGTASTNYGYTF. CDR3 nucleotide sequence: TGCAGCGGGCTCGGGACAGCCTCTACAAATTATGGCTACACCTTC. The variable domain in full, completed from reference TRBV29-1 and TRBJ1-2, reads SAVISQKPSRDICQRGTSLTIQCQVDSQVTMMFWYRQQPGQSLTLIATANQGSEATYESGFVIDKFPISRPNLTFSTLTVSNMSPEDSSIYLCSGLGTASTNYGYTFGSGTRLTVV.